This record concerns one T cell receptor beta chain sequence. Its antigen has not been determined. Nothing much larger sits one base from this clone, and base qualities are not available. The CDR3 sequence holds 14 residues, the cysteine and phenylalanine included. Left in the record is the CDR3 DNA by itself, 42 bases read in frame from the first base. As encoded in the germline V gene, CDR1 is ENHRY while CDR2 is SYGVKD. V and J are truncated by 0 bases and 2 bases respectively, leaving an intervening sequence of 7 bases. Healthy HIV-negative adults with no recently reported acute infections or vaccinations were included as donors. All donors were Caucasian adults living in Nashville, Tennessee, USA. CD4+ T cells were enriched by magnetic negative selection; naive cells were then positively selected on CD45RA, and the negative fraction formed the memory subset. After blood collection by leukapheresis, PBMCs were isolated using Ficoll-Histopaque density gradient centrifugation and then cryopreserved in the vapor phase of liquid nitrogen. Purity and quantity of every magnetically sorted T cell population were checked by analytical flow cytometry. Each sorted fraction had its genomic DNA isolated and then quantified by UV absorbance on a Nanodrop 2000c.

These data originate in a study of shared clonotypes between healthy human individuals (dated by TCRdb to about 2020). In the study overall: Three men and two women, aged 18 to 49 years, made up the cohort. For each donor, three plates each were used for CD4 naive and CD4 memory, two plates were used for CD8 naive, and one plate was used for CD8 memory. The study deeply sequenced blood TCR repertoires of roughly five healthy adults to estimate repertoire size and the extent of clonotype sharing between individuals. To increase sequencing depth and limit assay-specific biases, TCR repertoire library preparation and sequencing were carried out by different laboratories using diverse techniques. Leukapheresis yielded between about 0.85 and 10 billion PBMCs per donor. The full study reports these points: Rarefaction of sorted-subset datasets indicated incomplete sequencing despite the large sequencing depth. Estimated clonotype richness was generally larger for naive than for memory subsets. Pairwise subsampling indicated that sequencing depth was expected to affect the degree of clonotype sharing among donors. Only blood was sampled, and tissue TCR repertoires likely differ from those in blood. Because the study included a small number of donors, the genetic and exposure-history diversity represented was limited. Sharing across four donors was observed for around 5% of naive CD4, about 4% of naive CD8, 2% to 2.5% of memory CD4, and about 0.4% of memory CD8 clonotypes. Compared with non-shared clonotypes, the clonotypes found in all four sorted-subset donors had higher generation probabilities.

TCR CDR3 regions were amplified from genomic DNA by multiplex PCR using the deep immunoSEQ assay. Extracted genomic DNA from each cell subset was spread evenly across all wells of several immunoSEQ 96-well plates, with each plate serving as a replicate. For sorted subsets, approximately 210 ng genomic DNA, equal to 25,000 to 35,000 T cell genomes, was loaded into each replicate PCR. Purified libraries were measured with a Qubit 3.0 fluorometer, size-checked on a Bioanalyzer 2100, and measured again with the KAPA Library Quantification kit. Every immunoSEQ 96-well plate was sequenced on a dedicated single-read 150-cycle Illumina NextSeq 550 flow cell. In the paper's pipeline: Because the immunoSEQ output held only junctional sequences and lacked quality scores, the filtering could not match the filtering applied to full-length reads. To assign V/J genes and CDR3, sequences were annotated using PyIR, a Python wrapper for IgBLAST v1.9, with IMGT germline references. Reads were removed for weak V/J assignments (E-value above 1e-6), missing CDR3, stop codons, out-of-frame junctions, or ambiguous translated residues. V3J clonotypes were defined by identical inferred V gene, J gene, and CDR3 amino acid sequence. To compute the percentage overlap between repertoires, the number of shared unique clonotypes was divided by the size of the smaller repertoire. Richness of each repertoire was evaluated using RTK rarefaction, the Chao1 estimator, and Recon v2.1 estimates of unobserved clonotypes. Generation probabilities for all TCRbeta clonotypes obtained by the gDNA method from a handful of donors were computed using OLGA. In TCRdb, the immuneACCESS table is reduced to in-frame sequences with V and J assigned. These tables do not hold every clone; where another copy was compared, an unresolved V gene accounts for under half, and the others remain unexplained. V, J and clone size derive from that table, while D and trimming were established from the DNA sequence. In all, the sample holds 2,500,000 or so clones, and over 85% of those were seen once. Around 0.4% of the sample is taken by the ten largest.

This clonotype originated in a young man in good health. Some clones in this sample may be carry-over from other donors' samples. The chain is encoded by TRBV10-3 joined to TRBJ1-1; tentative D gene TRBD1, with 5 bases matching. Sequences were obtained from naive CD4+ T cells from PBMCs. Read against the paper, the sample's cell subset or site label means: CD45RA+ positively selected. The sequenced DNA: TGTGCCATCAGTGAGTCGGGGGTAAACACTGAAGCTTTCTTT. This encodes CAISESGVNTEAFF.